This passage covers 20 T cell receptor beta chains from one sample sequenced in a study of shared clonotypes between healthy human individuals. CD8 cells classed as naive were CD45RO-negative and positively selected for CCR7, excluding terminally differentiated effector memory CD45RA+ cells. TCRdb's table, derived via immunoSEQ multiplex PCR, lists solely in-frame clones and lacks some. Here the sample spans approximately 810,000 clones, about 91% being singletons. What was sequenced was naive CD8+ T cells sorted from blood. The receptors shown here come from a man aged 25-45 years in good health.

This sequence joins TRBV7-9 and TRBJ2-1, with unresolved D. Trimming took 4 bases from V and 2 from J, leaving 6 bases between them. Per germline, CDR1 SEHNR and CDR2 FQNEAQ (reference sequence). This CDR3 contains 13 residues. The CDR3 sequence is CASSSDAYNEQFF. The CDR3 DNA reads TGTGCCAGCAGCTCCGATGCCTACAATGAGCAGTTCTTC.

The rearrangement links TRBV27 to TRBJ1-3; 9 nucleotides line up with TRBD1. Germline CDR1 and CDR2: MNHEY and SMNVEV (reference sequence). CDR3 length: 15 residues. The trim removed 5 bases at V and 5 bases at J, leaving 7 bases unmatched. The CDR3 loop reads CASSPRDRERNTIYF. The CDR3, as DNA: TGTGCCAGCAGTCCGCGGGACAGGGAAAGAAACACCATATATTTT.

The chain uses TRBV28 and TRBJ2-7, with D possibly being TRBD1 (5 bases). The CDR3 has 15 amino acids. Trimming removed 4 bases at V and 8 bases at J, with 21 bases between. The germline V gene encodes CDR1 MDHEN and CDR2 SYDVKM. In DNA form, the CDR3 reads TGTGCCAGCAGTTCACTGGCAGGGTTCGTTAATCAGCAGTACTTC. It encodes CASSSLAGFVNQQYF. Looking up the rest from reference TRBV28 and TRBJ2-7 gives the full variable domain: DVKVTQSSRYLVKRTGEKVFLECVQDMDHENMFWYRQDPGLGLRLIYFSYDVKMKEKGDIPEGYSVSREKKERFSLILESASTNQTSMYLCASSSLAGFVNQQYFGPGTRLTVT.

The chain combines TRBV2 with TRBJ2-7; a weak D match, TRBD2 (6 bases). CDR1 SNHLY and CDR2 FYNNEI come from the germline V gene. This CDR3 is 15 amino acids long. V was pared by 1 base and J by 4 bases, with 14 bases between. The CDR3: CASSEGRAGSYEQYF. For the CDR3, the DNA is TGTGCCAGCAGTGAAGGGAGGGCAGGGTCGTACGAGCAGTACTTC.

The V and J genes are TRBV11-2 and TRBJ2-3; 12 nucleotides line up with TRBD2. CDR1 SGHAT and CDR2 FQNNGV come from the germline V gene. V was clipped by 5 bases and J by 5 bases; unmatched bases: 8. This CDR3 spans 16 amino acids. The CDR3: CASSPLAGGLLDTQYF. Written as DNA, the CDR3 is TGTGCCAGCAGCCCTCTAGCGGGAGGGCTATTAGATACGCAGTATTTT.

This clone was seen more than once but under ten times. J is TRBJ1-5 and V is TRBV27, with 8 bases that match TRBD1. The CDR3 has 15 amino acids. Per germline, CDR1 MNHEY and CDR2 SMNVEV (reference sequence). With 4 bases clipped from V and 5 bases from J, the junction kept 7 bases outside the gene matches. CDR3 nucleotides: TGTGCCAGCAGTTCCGGACAGGGCGGGTATCAGCCCCAGCATTTT. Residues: CASSSGQGGYQPQHF.

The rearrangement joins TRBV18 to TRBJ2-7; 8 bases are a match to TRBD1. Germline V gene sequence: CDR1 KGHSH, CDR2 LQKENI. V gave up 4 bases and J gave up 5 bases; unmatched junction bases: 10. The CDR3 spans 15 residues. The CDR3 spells CASSLPDRAGHEQYF. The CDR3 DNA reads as TGTGCCAGCTCACTACCGGACAGGGCCGGTCACGAGCAGTACTTC.

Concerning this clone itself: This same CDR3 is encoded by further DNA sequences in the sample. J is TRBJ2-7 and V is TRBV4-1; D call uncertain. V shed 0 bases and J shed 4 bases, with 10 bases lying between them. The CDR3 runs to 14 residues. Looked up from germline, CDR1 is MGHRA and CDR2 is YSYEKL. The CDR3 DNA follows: TGCGCCAGCAGCCAAGAACTGGGCTCATACGAGCAGTACTTC. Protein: CASSQELGSYEQYF.

CDR3 amino acids: CASSPLSGYTGELFF. CDR3 DNA: TGTGCCAGCAGCCCTCTTTCAGGGTACACCGGGGAGCTGTTTTTT. This chain joins TRBV7-2 and TRBJ2-2; D might be TRBD1 (5 bases). V was cut by 5 bases and J by 3 bases, with 13 bases left in between. Germline values: CDR1 SGHTA, CDR2 FQGNSA. This CDR3 is 15 amino acids long.

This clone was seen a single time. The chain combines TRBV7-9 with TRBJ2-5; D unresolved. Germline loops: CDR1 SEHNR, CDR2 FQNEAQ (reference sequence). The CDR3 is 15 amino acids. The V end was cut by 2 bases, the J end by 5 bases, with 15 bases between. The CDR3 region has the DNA TGTGCCAGCAGCTTAAGTCTCGACCCTGGGGAGACCCAGTACTTC. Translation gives CASSLSLDPGETQYF.

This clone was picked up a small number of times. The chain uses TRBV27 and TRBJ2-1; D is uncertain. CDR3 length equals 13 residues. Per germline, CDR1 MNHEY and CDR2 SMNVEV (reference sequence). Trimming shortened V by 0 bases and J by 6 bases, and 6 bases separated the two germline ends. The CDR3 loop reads CASSLSFLNEQFF. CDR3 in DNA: TGTGCCAGCAGTTTATCGTTCCTCAATGAGCAGTTCTTC.

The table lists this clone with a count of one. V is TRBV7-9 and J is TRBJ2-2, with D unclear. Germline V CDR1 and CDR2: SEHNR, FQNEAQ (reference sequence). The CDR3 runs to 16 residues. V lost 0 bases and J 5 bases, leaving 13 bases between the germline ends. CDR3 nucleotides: TGTGCCAGCAGCTTAGCCTTGGGCGGACCGACCGGGGAGCTGTTTTTT. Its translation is CASSLALGGPTGELFF.

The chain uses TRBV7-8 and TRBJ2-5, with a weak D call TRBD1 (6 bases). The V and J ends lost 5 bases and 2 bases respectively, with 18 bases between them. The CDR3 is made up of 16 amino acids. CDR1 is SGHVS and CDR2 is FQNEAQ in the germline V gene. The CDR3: CASSPTGLGSQETQYF. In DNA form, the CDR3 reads TGTGCCAGCAGCCCGACAGGCTTAGGGAGTCAAGAGACCCAGTACTTC.

The CDR3 loop reads CASSLGQGVYEQYF. The CDR3, as DNA: TGCGCCAGCAGCCTCGGACAGGGGGTTTACGAGCAGTACTTC. The chain combines TRBV4-3 with TRBJ2-7; 10 bases match TRBD1. Germline V gene sequence: CDR1 LGHNA, CDR2 YSLEER. This CDR3 has 14 amino acids. V was pared by 4 bases and J by 4 bases, with 4 bases of the junction left unmatched.

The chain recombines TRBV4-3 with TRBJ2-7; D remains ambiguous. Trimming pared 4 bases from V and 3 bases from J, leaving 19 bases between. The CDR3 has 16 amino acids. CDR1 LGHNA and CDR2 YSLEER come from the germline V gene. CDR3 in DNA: TGCGCCAGCAGCCCCCCCCCTGGCTCCGCAGGCTACGAGCAGTACTTC. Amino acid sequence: CASSPPPGSAGYEQYF.

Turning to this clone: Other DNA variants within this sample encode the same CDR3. CDR3 sequence: CASSLEGSPEAFF. CDR3 bases: TGTGCCAGCAGCTTAGAGGGTTCACCTGAAGCTTTCTTT. J is TRBJ1-1 and V is TRBV7-9; no clear D gene. This CDR3 contains 13 residues. Germline V gives CDR1 SEHNR, CDR2 FQNEAQ (reference sequence). V was trimmed by 1 base and J by 6 bases, leaving 9 bases between them. Supplemented by reference TRBV7-9 and TRBJ1-1, the full variable domain reads DTGVSQNPRHKITKRGQNVTFRCDPISEHNRLYWYRQTLGQGPEFLTYFQNEAQLEKSRLLSDRFSAERPKGSFSTLEIQRTEQGDSAMYLCASSLEGSPEAFFGQGTRLTVV.

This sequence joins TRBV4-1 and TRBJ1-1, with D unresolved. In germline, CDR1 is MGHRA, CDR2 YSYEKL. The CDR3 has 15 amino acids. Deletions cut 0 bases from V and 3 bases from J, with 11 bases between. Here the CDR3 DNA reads TGCGCCAGCAGCCAAGATGCGATAACAGACACTGAAGCTTTCTTT. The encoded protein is CASSQDAITDTEAFF.

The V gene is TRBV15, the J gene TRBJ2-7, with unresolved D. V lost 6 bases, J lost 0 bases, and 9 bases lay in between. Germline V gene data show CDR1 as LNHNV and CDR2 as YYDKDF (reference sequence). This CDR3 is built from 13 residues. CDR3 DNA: TGTGCCACCAGAGATGGGGTCTCCTACGAGCAGTACTTC. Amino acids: CATRDGVSYEQYF.

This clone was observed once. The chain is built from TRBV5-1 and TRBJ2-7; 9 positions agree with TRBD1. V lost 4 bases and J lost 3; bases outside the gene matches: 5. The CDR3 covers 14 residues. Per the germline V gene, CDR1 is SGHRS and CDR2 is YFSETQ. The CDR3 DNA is TGCGCCAGCAGCACACAGGGGGCCTTCTACGAGCAGTACTTC. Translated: CASSTQGAFYEQYF. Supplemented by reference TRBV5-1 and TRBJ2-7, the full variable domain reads KAGVTQTPRYLIKTRGQQVTLSCSPISGHRSVSWYQQTPGQGLQFLFEYFSETQRNKGNFPGRFSGRQFSNSRSEMNVSTLELGDSALYLCASSTQGAFYEQYFGPGTRLTVT.

The CDR3 DNA reads TGTGCCAGCAGTTTGGGGGGGCGCCTCACAGATACGCAGTATTTT. Translation gives CASSLGGRLTDTQYF. The chain joins TRBV27 to TRBJ2-3, with D tentatively TRBD2 (7 bases). Germline V gene sequence: CDR1 MNHEY, CDR2 SMNVEV (reference sequence). Trimming left V 3 bases short and J 2 bases short, with 12 bases between. The CDR3 is made up of 15 amino acids.